The 18 T cell receptor beta chains listed next were all sequenced from one sample in a study of neurological immune-mediated disorders (dated by TCRdb to the late 2010s). Libraries were made using 5' RACE. The listed sequencing device is Illumina HiSeq 2500. TCRdb passed the public sequencing reads through fastp at Q25 and MiXCR, retaining productive beta sequences. Each entry merges the rows of one CDR3 protein and shows their most common DNA and genes. The sample records around 70,000 distinct CDR3 sequences, less than 5.5% of which are singletons. Over 2.5% of the sample comes from the top ten. The sample taken for sequencing was PBMCs. These receptors all come from a woman aged 25 to 39 with multiple sclerosis.

This clonotype was picked up one time. The gene calls are TRBV20-1 and TRBJ1-2; 7 positions match TRBD1. The CDR3 consists of 12 residues. The junction had 4 bases not matched to a gene; V was cut back by 6 bases and J by 3 bases. The germline V gene encodes CDR1 DFQATT and CDR2 SNEGSKA (reference sequence). In DNA form, the CDR3 reads TGCAGTGCGACAGGGTTGGACTATGGCTACACCTTC. This sequence encodes CSATGLDYGYTF.

Worth noting for this clonotype: Being one base from a much bigger clone, this may be a read error. The chain uses TRBV18 and TRBJ2-7, with D perhaps TRBD2 (5 bases). Germline V gene lookup returns CDR1 KGHSH and CDR2 LQKENI. V was clipped by 0 bases and J by 2 bases, with 11 bases between them. This CDR3 comprises 15 residues. The DNA for the CDR3 is TGTGCCAGCTCACCACCCCGGGAAAGTACCTACGAGCAGTACTTC. This sequence encodes CASSPPRESTYEQYF.

In DNA form, the CDR3 reads TGTGCCAGCACCTTCCAGCGAAATATAGGTGAGCAGTTCTTC. It specifies CASTFQRNIGEQFF. The rearrangement links TRBV7-9 to TRBJ2-1; D gene unclear. The CDR3 length is 14 residues. CDR1 and CDR2 from the germline V gene are SEHNR and FQNEAQ (reference sequence). Trimming stripped 7 bases from V and 9 bases from J, with 19 bases between.

A note on this clonotype: An end of the junction does not agree with germline; a read error may underlie this. V gene TRBV15 combines with J gene TRBJ1-5; TRBD1 might be the D (6 bases). CDR1 and CDR2 (germline): LNHNV, YYDKDF (reference sequence). The CDR3 has 12 residues. The CDR3 protein is CATSTGNQPQNF. CDR3 in DNA: TGTGCCACCTCGACAGGCAATCAGCCCCAGAATTTT.

This clonotype was recorded at least ten times. The rearrangement joins TRBV12-3 or TRBV12-4 to TRBJ1-1; 8 nucleotides line up with TRBD1. The CDR3 totals 14 residues. The junction had 6 bases not matched to a gene; V was cut back by 5 bases and J by 4 bases. In nucleotides, the CDR3 is TGTGCCAGCAGTCTTACAGGGGGGAGCACTGAAGCTTTCTTT. Its translation: CASSLTGGSTEAFF.

This clonotype was seen ten or more times. The CDR3 sequence: CASSGTGGQGLTQYF. In nucleotides, the CDR3 is TGTGCCAGCAGTGGAACGGGCGGACAGGGGTTGACCCAGTACTTC. The V call is TRBV2, the J call TRBJ2-5; 9 positions match TRBD1. The junction had 10 bases not matched to a gene; V was cut back by 4 bases and J by 7 bases. In germline, CDR1 is SNHLY, CDR2 FYNNEI. The CDR3 loop spans 15 amino acids.

This clonotype was found a few times. CDR3 protein: CASSRDAIYGYTF. The CDR3 DNA sequence: TGTGCCAGTAGTAGGGACGCCATCTATGGCTACACCTTC. The V gene is TRBV19, the J gene TRBJ1-2; TRBD1 might be the D (5 bases). The ends were cut back, 4 bases at V and 4 bases at J, with 10 bases in the middle. The CDR3 consists of 13 residues. Germline values: CDR1 LNHDA, CDR2 SQIVND (reference sequence).

This clonotype was observed a handful of times. The rearrangement links TRBV6-5 to TRBJ2-7, with 8 nucleotides matching TRBD1. This CDR3 has 13 amino acids. The junction had 3 bases not matched to a gene; V was cut back by 4 bases and J by 4 bases. The germline V gene has CDR1 MNHEY and CDR2 SVGAGI. CDR3 coding DNA: TGTGCCAGCAGTTCGTGGACAGGGTACGAGCAGTACTTC. Protein sequence: CASSSWTGYEQYF.

This clonotype came up many times. This chain uses TRBV5-1 with TRBJ2-7; TRBD1 matches at 9 bases. The CDR3 is made up of 14 amino acids. The junction had 6 bases not matched to a gene; V was cut back by 4 bases and J by 4 bases. Germline loops: CDR1 SGHRS, CDR2 YFSETQ. The DNA for the CDR3 is TGCGCCAGCAGCCCGGGACAGGGATTGTACGAGCAGTACTTC. Its protein is CASSPGQGLYEQYF.

In the case of this clonotype: Since a much larger clone is just one base distant, this may be a read error. V usage is TRBV7-3 and J usage is TRBJ1-2, with D possibly matching TRBD1 (5 bases). Germline CDR1 and CDR2: SGHTA and FQGTGA. This CDR3 spans 13 amino acids. Trimming took 4 bases from V and 4 from J, leaving 10 bases between them. This CDR3 is CASSSKTVYGYTF. The DNA for the CDR3 is TGTGCCAGCAGCTCAAAGACAGTCTATGGCTACACCTTC.

This clonotype has a count of ten or more. The rearrangement uses TRBV12-3 or TRBV12-4 and TRBJ1-3, with 7 nucleotides matching TRBD1. Germline trimming cut 4 bases from V and 3 bases from J; bases unmatched to any gene: 0. CDR3 length: 13 amino acids. The CDR3 DNA is TGTGCCAGCAGTTACAGGGGTGGAAACACCATATATTTT. Amino acid sequence: CASSYRGGNTIYF.

J is TRBJ2-7 and V is TRBV27; D unclear. V was cut by 6 bases and J by 1 base, with 13 bases left in between. Looked up from germline, CDR1 is MNHEY and CDR2 is SMNVEV (reference sequence). The CDR3 loop spans 14 amino acids. The CDR3 DNA sequence: TGTGCCAGCAGAGAGAGAATTCCTTCCTACGAGCAGTACTTC. Its protein product is CASRERIPSYEQYF.

This clonotype has at least ten counts. V and J are TRBV20-1 and TRBJ1-2; D unclear. Germline CDR1 reads DFQATT; CDR2 reads SNEGSKA (reference sequence). V was trimmed by 0 bases and J by 0 bases, leaving 11 bases between them. This CDR3 region has 15 residues. CDR3 nucleotides: TGCAGTGCTAGAGACCAGCCTACCGCTAACTATGGCTACACCTTC. It encodes CSARDQPTANYGYTF.

This clonotype was recorded at least ten times. The chain employs TRBV5-1 and TRBJ2-3; 14 nucleotides match TRBD2. CDR3 length: 16 residues. V gave up 4 bases and J gave up 2 bases; unmatched junction bases: 3. The V gene's germline CDR1 is SGHRS and CDR2 YFSETQ. The CDR3 region is CASSMGLAGATDTQYF. The CDR3 DNA reads TGCGCCAGCAGCATGGGACTAGCGGGGGCCACAGATACGCAGTATTTT.

The chain employs TRBV20-1 and TRBJ1-1; D is uncertain. There are 13 residues in the CDR3. V shed 6 bases and J shed 1 base, with 12 bases lying between them. Germline CDR1 is DFQATT and CDR2 is SNEGSKA (reference sequence). CDR3 DNA sequence: TGCAGTGCGCGGTCAGCAAAGAACACTGAAGCTTTCTTT. It yields the protein CSARSAKNTEAFF.

This clonotype has ten or more counts. This chain uses TRBV5-5 with TRBJ1-1; D uncertain. Germline V gene sequence: CDR1 SGHKS, CDR2 YYEKEE (reference sequence). The CDR3 contains 13 residues. Trimming left V 5 bases short and J 4 bases short, with 12 bases between. The CDR3: CASRESPITEAFF. As DNA, the CDR3 is TGTGCCAGCAGGGAAAGTCCTATCACTGAAGCTTTCTTT.

This clonotype was detected a few times. The gene calls are TRBV7-9 and TRBJ2-1; D is undetermined. Trimming stripped 1 base from V and 3 bases from J, with 4 bases between. Germline V gene lookup returns CDR1 SEHNR and CDR2 FQNEAQ (reference sequence). The CDR3 runs 13 residues. The CDR3, as DNA: TGTGCCAGCAGCTTAGGGTTCTACAATGAGCAGTTCTTC. Its translation is CASSLGFYNEQFF.

This clonotype was counted ten times or more. The V call is TRBV20-1, the J call TRBJ2-7; TRBD1 agrees at 9 bases. Germline values: CDR1 DFQATT, CDR2 SNEGSKA (reference sequence). This CDR3 has 13 residues. V lost 4 bases to trimming and J lost 4 bases; unmatched junction nucleotides: 5. This chain's CDR3 is CSATRQGVYEQYF. In DNA form, the CDR3 reads TGCAGTGCTACTAGACAGGGGGTGTACGAGCAGTACTTC.